This TCR beta chain was captured in a study of OX40 agonist ivuxolimab in advanced cancers. As for the study in general: At 82.7% male, the cohort had a mean age of approximately 60 years, ranging from about 20 to 79. Study results and caveats: At 0.1 to 3.0 mg/kg and by week 6, CD4+ and CD8+ T cells in the blood had expanded clonally.

The assay was immunoSEQ multiplex PCR, and TCRdb's table has in-frame clones only and misses some. Among 70,000 or so clones listed, 84% were seen once. This clone was seen once. Its antigen is not identified. Per the germline V gene, CDR1 is MNHEY and CDR2 is SMNVEV (reference sequence). The CDR3 totals 15 residues. V gave up 3 bases and J gave up 4 bases; unmatched junction bases: 7. The sample here was CD4+ or CD8+ T cells sorted from blood, taken in a trial of the OX40 agonist ivuxolimab. The chain links TRBV27 to TRBJ1-1; 8 bases are shared with TRBD1. This TCR was recovered from an adult with an advanced solid tumor such as melanoma, head and neck, liver or kidney cancer. CDR3 DNA sequence: TGTGCCAGCAGTTTCTGGCAGGGGGCGACCACTGAAGCTTTCTTT. Translation: CASSFWQGATTEAFF.